This T cell receptor beta chain stems from a study of blood T cell repertoires in COVID-19. The method was immunoSEQ multiplex PCR; TCRdb's version includes in-frame clones alone and lacks a portion of them. The sample lists a few hundred thousand clones; 88% were seen once. This receptor was identified in a man aged 55 to 70 who had recovered from COVID-19. The sample consisted of peripheral blood.

Here the CDR3 DNA reads TGCGCCAGCAGTTCCCTACGGACTAGCGGGGGATTTTACAATGAGCAGTTCTTC. It translates to CASSSLRTSGGFYNEQFF. J is TRBJ2-1 and V is TRBV10-1, with TRBD2 matching over 13 bases. CDR1 is WNHNN, CDR2 SYGVQD, per germline (reference sequence). With 5 bases clipped from V and 4 bases from J, the junction kept 11 bases outside the gene matches. The CDR3 is 18 amino acids.